The 14 T cell receptor beta chains listed next were all sequenced from one sample in a study of cytomegalovirus exposure and HLA in healthy donors. Amplification used 60 Vbeta primers and 13 Jbeta primers. Clones were read by immunoSEQ multiplex PCR, and TCRdb kept only the in-frame ones, dropping some. Altogether about 200,000 clones are present, more than 80% being singletons, with the ten largest covering approximately 2.9%. The sample taken for sequencing was PBMCs. These receptor sequences come from a man aged 30 to 45 in good health and CMV-seronegative.

Only a few counts were recorded for this clone. The chain is built from TRBV11-2 and TRBJ2-4, with D possibly TRBD1 on 5 matching bases. In germline, CDR1 is SGHAT, CDR2 FQNNGV. The V end lost 6 bases, the J end lost 0 bases, and 18 bases lay between the germline ends. This CDR3 region has 17 residues. The CDR3 DNA is TGTGCCAGCAGTTACGGATGGGGCTTGGGAGCCAAAAACATTCAGTACTTC. It yields the protein CASSYGWGLGAKNIQYF.

The gene calls are TRBV7-9 and TRBJ2-7, with TRBD1 as a possible D gene (6 bases). This CDR3 contains 14 residues. V was trimmed by 3 bases and J by 4 bases, leaving 13 bases between them. CDR1 and CDR2 from the germline V gene are SEHNR and FQNEAQ (reference sequence). The chain's CDR3 is CASSFNRAGYEQYF. CDR3 sequence (DNA): TGTGCCAGCAGCTTCAACAGGGCAGGGTACGAGCAGTACTTC.

This clone was detected only once. The V and J genes are TRBV7-9 and TRBJ1-4; 7 nucleotides line up with TRBD1. V lost 4 bases to trimming and J lost 8 bases; unmatched junction nucleotides: 7. Germline V CDR1 and CDR2: SEHNR, FQNEAQ (reference sequence). There are 14 residues in the CDR3. Written as DNA, the CDR3 is TGTGCCAGCAGCTCGACAGGGCTTGGGGAAAAACTGTTTTTT. Protein: CASSSTGLGEKLFF.

This clone was detected only a few times. J is TRBJ2-7 and V is TRBV7-9; 12 positions agree with TRBD1. V shed 5 bases and J 5 bases; nucleotides not matched to a gene: 7. Germline V gene data show CDR1 as SEHNR and CDR2 as FQNEAQ (reference sequence). This CDR3 has 15 amino acids. The CDR3 nucleotides read TGTGCCAGCAGCCAACCGGGACAGGGGGCACACGAGCAGTACTTC. It translates to CASSQPGQGAHEQYF.

This clone showed up just once. This chain uses TRBV9 with TRBJ2-2; 8 bases match TRBD1. The germline V gene has CDR1 SGDLS and CDR2 YYNGEE. The V segment lost 4 bases and the J segment 7 bases; nucleotides outside the gene matches: 12. This CDR3 has 16 residues. The CDR3: CASSTQIDRGGGELFF. CDR3 DNA: TGTGCCAGCAGCACGCAAATTGACAGGGGAGGCGGGGAGCTGTTTTTT.

This clone was seen a few times. The gene calls are TRBV5-4 and TRBJ2-5; D perhaps matches TRBD1 (6 bases). Germline V gene lookup returns CDR1 SGHNT and CDR2 YYREEE (reference sequence). Trimming cost V 3 bases and J 1 base, with 10 bases left between them. CDR3 length equals 14 residues. The CDR3 spells CASSSQGLQETQYF. The CDR3 region has the DNA TGTGCCAGCAGCTCGCAGGGGCTCCAAGAGACCCAGTACTTC.

This clone was detected only once. V usage is TRBV5-1 and J usage is TRBJ2-7; tentatively, D is TRBD2 (6 bases). This CDR3 is 16 amino acids long. Trimming cost V 4 bases and J 5 bases, with 22 bases left between them. The germline V gene has CDR1 SGHRS and CDR2 YFSETQ. The CDR3, as DNA: TGCGCCAGCAGCCCCTACCTCGGGGGAGAAGGGGACGAGCAGTACTTC. This translates into CASSPYLGGEGDEQYF.

The chain is built from TRBV7-2 and TRBJ2-5, with D possibly matching TRBD2 (5 bases). CDR3 length: 17 residues. Germline CDR1 SGHTA, CDR2 FQGNSA. V shed 2 bases and J shed 5 bases, with 21 bases lying between them. The CDR3 region is CASSLNSVPRVYETQYF. The CDR3 DNA follows: TGTGCCAGCAGCTTAAACTCTGTGCCGAGGGTCTACGAGACCCAGTACTTC.

This chain connects TRBV2 to TRBJ1-3, with D maybe TRBD1 (5 bases). Germline-derived CDR1 and CDR2 are SNHLY and FYNNEI. This CDR3 region has 13 residues. Deletions cut 7 bases from V and 0 bases from J, with 7 bases between. Here the CDR3 DNA reads TGTGCCAGCACCAGGGACTCTGGAAACACCATATATTTT. Amino acids: CASTRDSGNTIYF.

V usage is TRBV6-1 and J usage is TRBJ1-2; 7 nucleotides agree with TRBD1. There are 15 residues in the CDR3. Losses at the gene ends were 6 bases for V and 7 bases for J; bases not matched to a gene: 14. Germline V lookup: CDR1 MNHNS, CDR2 SASEGT. CDR3 amino acids: CASSQPPTGIFGYTF. The CDR3 bases are TGTGCCAGCAGCCAACCCCCGACAGGGATCTTTGGCTACACCTTC.

V is TRBV29-1 and J is TRBJ1-5, with 8 positions matching TRBD1. Germline-derived CDR1 and CDR2 are SQVTM and ANQGSEA. The CDR3 extends over 13 amino acids. After removal of 6 bases from V and 5 bases from J, the junction contained 6 bases not matched to a gene. CDR3 amino acids: CSVVDRGDQPQHF. CDR3 in DNA: TGCAGCGTGGTTGACAGGGGTGATCAGCCCCAGCATTTT.

The genes are TRBV6-5 and TRBJ2-7; 9 positions agree with TRBD2. Germline loops: CDR1 MNHEY, CDR2 SVGAGI. CDR3 length: 15 residues. Trimming removed 4 bases from V and 2 bases from J; junction bases left unmatched: 6. CDR3: CASSSGRGGPYEQYF. CDR3 bases: TGTGCCAGCAGTTCCGGGCGGGGGGGCCCCTACGAGCAGTACTTC.

The chain recombines TRBV7-2 with TRBJ2-5, with TRBD1 matching 9 bases. The last part of the DNA fits TRBJ2-7 better; the J call may be wrong. The CDR3 covers 14 residues. Germline V gives CDR1 SGHTA, CDR2 FQGNSA. CDR3 in amino acids: CASSRRDRAYEQYF. The CDR3 DNA reads as TGTGCCAGCAGTCGCCGGGACAGGGCCTACGAGCAGTACTTC.

This chain connects TRBV19 to TRBJ2-5; 7 bases align to TRBD2. The CDR3 length is 17 residues. Germline V gives CDR1 LNHDA, CDR2 SQIVND (reference sequence). Trimming cost V 1 base and J 1 base; bases outside gene matches: 9. The CDR3 region is CASSIAGGLQVQETQYF. CDR3 coding DNA: TGTGCCAGTAGTATAGCTGGGGGACTACAGGTCCAAGAGACCCAGTACTTC.